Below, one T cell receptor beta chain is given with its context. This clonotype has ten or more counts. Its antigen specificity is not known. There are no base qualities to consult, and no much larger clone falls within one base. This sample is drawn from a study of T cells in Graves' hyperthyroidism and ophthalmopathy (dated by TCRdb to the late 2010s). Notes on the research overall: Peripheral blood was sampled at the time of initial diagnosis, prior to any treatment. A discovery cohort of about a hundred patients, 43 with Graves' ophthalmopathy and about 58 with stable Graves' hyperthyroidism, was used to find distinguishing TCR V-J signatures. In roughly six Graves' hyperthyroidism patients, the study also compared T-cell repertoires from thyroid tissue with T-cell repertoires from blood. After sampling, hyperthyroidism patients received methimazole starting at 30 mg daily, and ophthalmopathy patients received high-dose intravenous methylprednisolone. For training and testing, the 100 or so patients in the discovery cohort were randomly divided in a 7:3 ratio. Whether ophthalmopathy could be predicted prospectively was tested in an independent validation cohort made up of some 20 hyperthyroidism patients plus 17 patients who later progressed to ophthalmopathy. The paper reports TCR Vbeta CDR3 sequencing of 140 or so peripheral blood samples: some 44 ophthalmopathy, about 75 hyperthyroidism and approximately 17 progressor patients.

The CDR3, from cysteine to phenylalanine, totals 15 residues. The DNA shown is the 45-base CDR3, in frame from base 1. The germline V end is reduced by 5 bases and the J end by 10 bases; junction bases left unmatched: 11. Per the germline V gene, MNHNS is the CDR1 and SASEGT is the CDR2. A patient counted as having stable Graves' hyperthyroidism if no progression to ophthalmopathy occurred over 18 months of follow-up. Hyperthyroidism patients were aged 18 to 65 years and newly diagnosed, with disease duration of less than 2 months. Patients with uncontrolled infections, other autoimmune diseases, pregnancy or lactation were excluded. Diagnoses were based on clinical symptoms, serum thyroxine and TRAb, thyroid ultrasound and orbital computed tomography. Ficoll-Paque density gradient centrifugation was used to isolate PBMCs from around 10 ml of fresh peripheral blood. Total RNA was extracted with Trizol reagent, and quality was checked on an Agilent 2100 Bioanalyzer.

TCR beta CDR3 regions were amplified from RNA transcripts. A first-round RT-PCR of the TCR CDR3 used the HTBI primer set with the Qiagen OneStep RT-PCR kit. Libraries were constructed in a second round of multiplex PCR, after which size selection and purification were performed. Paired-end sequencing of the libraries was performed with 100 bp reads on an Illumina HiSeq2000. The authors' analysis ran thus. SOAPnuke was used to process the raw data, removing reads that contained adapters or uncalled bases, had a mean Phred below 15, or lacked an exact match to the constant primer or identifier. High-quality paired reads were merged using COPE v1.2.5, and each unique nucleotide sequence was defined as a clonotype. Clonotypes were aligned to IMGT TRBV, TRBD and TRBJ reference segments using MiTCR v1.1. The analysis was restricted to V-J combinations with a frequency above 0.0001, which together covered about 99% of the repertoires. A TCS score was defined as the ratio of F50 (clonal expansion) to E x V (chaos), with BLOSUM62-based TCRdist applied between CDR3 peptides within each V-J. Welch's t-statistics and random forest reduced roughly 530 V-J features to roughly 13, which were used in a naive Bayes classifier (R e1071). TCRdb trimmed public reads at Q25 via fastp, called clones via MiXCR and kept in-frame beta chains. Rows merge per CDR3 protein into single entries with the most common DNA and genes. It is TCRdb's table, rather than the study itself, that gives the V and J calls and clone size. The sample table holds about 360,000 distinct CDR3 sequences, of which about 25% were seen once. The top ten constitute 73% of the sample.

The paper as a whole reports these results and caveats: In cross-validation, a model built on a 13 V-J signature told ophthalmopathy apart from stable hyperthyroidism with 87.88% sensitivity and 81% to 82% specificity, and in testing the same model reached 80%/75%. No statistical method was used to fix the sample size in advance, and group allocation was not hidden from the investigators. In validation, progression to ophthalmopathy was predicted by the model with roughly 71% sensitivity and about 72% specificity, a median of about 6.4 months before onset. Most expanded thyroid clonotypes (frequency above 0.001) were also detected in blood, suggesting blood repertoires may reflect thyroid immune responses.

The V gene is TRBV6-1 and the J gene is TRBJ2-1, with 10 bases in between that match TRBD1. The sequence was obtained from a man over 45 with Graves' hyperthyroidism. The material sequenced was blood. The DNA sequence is TGTGCCAGCAGTTTTGCCCCGGGACAGGGGAACGAGCAGTTCTTC. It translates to CASSFAPGQGNEQFF.